The 20 T cell receptor beta chains listed next were all sequenced from one sample in a study of blood T cells in healthy people across ages (dated by TCRdb to 2014 to 2015). The library relied on 5' RACE. These reads were obtained on an Illumina HiSeq 2500. A second PCR of roughly 7 to 11 cycles was performed with a sample-barcoded 5' primer and a J-beta primer mix. The public reads were run again by TCRdb, first through fastp at Q25 and then through MiXCR, and only productive beta chains were kept. Merged by CDR3 protein, the rows form single entries marked with the most common genes and DNA. This sample lists approximately 400,000 distinct CDR3 sequences; approximately 47% were detected once. Of the sample, 50% to 65% is held by the ten largest clones. Sequencing was done on a sample of blood. These receptors were obtained from a man aged 55 to 70 in good health.

This clonotype has only a few counts. The chain joins TRBV7-2 to TRBJ2-1; 10 nucleotides match TRBD2. This CDR3 spans 15 amino acids. V lost 5 bases to trimming and J lost 7 bases; unmatched junction nucleotides: 8. CDR1 is SGHTA and CDR2 is FQGNSA in the germline V gene. CDR3 protein: CASSPRAGGRNEQFF. The CDR3 DNA reads as TGTGCCAGCAGCCCGAGAGCGGGGGGGAGGAATGAGCAGTTCTTC.

The chain has TRBV3-1 and TRBJ1-2; D is unclear. CDR1 is LGHDT, CDR2 YNNKEL, per germline (reference sequence). The CDR3 loop spans 15 amino acids. The V end was cut by 4 bases, the J end by 3 bases, with 15 bases between. CDR3 DNA sequence: TGTGCCAGCAGCCCCTTAGGAGCGGTGGACTATGGCTACACCTTC. It encodes CASSPLGAVDYGYTF.

This sequence joins TRBV5-1 and TRBJ2-4, with D uncertain. The assigned J gene may be wrong: the sequence end matches TRBJ2-7 better. Per the germline V gene, CDR1 is SGHRS and CDR2 is YFSETQ. The CDR3 spans 12 residues. The CDR3 region is CASSLVSDEQYF. CDR3 in DNA: TGCGCCAGCAGCTTAGTTTCAGACGAGCAGTACTTC.

CDR3 sequence reads: CSATWTSASTDTQYF. CDR3 coding DNA: TGCAGCGCCACCTGGACTAGCGCAAGCACAGATACGCAGTATTTT. The genes are TRBV29-1 and TRBJ2-3, with TRBD2 matching over 9 bases. This CDR3 has 15 amino acids. Germline CDR1 SQVTM, CDR2 ANQGSEA. Trimming took 7 bases from V and 0 from J; bases not matched to a gene: 8.

A single count supports this clonotype. CDR3 loop: CASSNKGEGQFF. CDR3 nucleotide sequence: TGTGCCAGCAGTAATAAGGGGGAAGGGCAGTTCTTC. The V and J genes are TRBV6-5 and TRBJ2-1; the D gene is possibly TRBD1 (6 bases). V gave up 5 bases and J gave up 12 bases, with 14 bases separating them. Germline values: CDR1 MNHEY, CDR2 SVGAGI. There are 12 residues in the CDR3.

The chain has TRBV6-2 or TRBV6-3 and TRBJ2-5, with 12 positions matching TRBD2. With V trimmed by 5 bases and J by 11 bases, 15 bases remained unmatched. The CDR3 totals 16 residues. The V gene's germline CDR1 is MNHEY and CDR2 SVGEGT. For the CDR3, the DNA is TGTGCCAGCAGTGACCTAGCGGGAGGGCGGAGGAGTGAGCAGTACTTC. Protein sequence: CASSDLAGGRRSEQYF.

The genes are TRBV7-2 and TRBJ2-5; D perhaps matches TRBD2 (7 bases). Looked up from germline, CDR1 is SGHTA and CDR2 is FQGNSA. Trimming cost V 3 bases and J 4 bases, with 12 bases left between them. CDR3 length: 14 amino acids. CDR3 in DNA: TGTGCCAGCAGCTTGGGGGGGCTTGGAGAGACCCAGTACTTC. Amino acids: CASSLGGLGETQYF.

This clonotype has only a few counts. The chain links TRBV29-1 to TRBJ2-5; TRBD2 matches 12 bases. The CDR3 extends over 14 amino acids. Germline CDR1 is SQVTM and CDR2 is ANQGSEA. V lost 7 bases to trimming and J lost 2 bases; unmatched junction nucleotides: 5. The CDR3 nucleotides read TGCAGCGGAGGACTAGCGGGAAGACAAGAGACCCAGTACTTC. This sequence encodes CSGGLAGRQETQYF.

This chain uses TRBV20-1 with TRBJ2-3; D may be TRBD1 (5 bases). Trimming cost V 6 bases and J 6 bases, with 10 bases left between them. The CDR3 contains 11 residues. Germline CDR1 is DFQATT and CDR2 is SNEGSKA (reference sequence). The CDR3, as DNA: TGCAGTGCCAAAAGGGGTGATACGCAGTATTTT. This sequence encodes CSAKRGDTQYF.

The chain carries TRBV2 and TRBJ2-4, with D unclear. The better agreement between TRBJ2-7 and the DNA end casts doubt on the J call. CDR3 size: 13 residues. The germline V gene encodes CDR1 SNHLY and CDR2 FYNNEI. CDR3 loop: CASSVFGDYEQYF. In DNA, the CDR3 is TGTGCCAGCAGTGTATTCGGAGACTACGAGCAGTACTTC.

The rearrangement uses TRBV20-1 and TRBJ2-5; a weak D match, TRBD2 (6 bases). The end of the DNA aligns better with TRBJ2-7, so the J call may be wrong. The CDR3 spans 17 residues. CDR1 is DFQATT, CDR2 SNEGSKA, per germline (reference sequence). In DNA form, the CDR3 reads TGCAGTGCTAGAGGTGGTGGGGGACTGAATGACCTTTACGAGCAGTACTTC. It yields the protein CSARGGGGLNDLYEQYF.

This clonotype occurred many times. The V gene is TRBV27, the J gene TRBJ2-1, with D perhaps given as TRBD1 or TRBD2 (5 bases each). The V end was cut by 2 bases, the J end by 5 bases, with 13 bases between. The CDR3 has 15 residues. Germline CDR1 MNHEY, CDR2 SMNVEV (reference sequence). DNA for the CDR3: TGTGCCAGCAGTTTAGGGACGGTTCTTCACAATGAGCAGTTCTTC. It is translated as CASSLGTVLHNEQFF.

The genes are TRBV7-2 and TRBJ2-1; D is perhaps TRBD2 (5 bases). Judging by the DNA end, TRBJ2-7 fits better; the J call may be wrong. Germline V CDR1 and CDR2: SGHTA, FQGNSA. This CDR3 spans 14 amino acids. CDR3 sequence reads: CASREATLYNEQYF. DNA of the CDR3: TGTGCCAGCAGGGAGGCCACTTTGTACAATGAGCAGTACTTC.

The J gene is TRBJ2-1, the V gene TRBV9; TRBD2 matches at 12 bases. The CDR3 extends over 15 amino acids. The ends lost 1 base at V and 9 bases at J; junction bases unmatched: 5. Germline V gene lookup returns CDR1 SGDLS and CDR2 YYNGEE. The CDR3 DNA is TGTGCCAGCAGCGTACTAGCGGGAGGGCCGGTTGAGCAGTTCTTC. Its protein is CASSVLAGGPVEQFF.

The chain links TRBV20-1 to TRBJ1-5; D remains ambiguous. The germline V and J ends were trimmed by 6 bases and 5 bases, with 17 bases remaining between them. Looked up from germline, CDR1 is DFQATT and CDR2 is SNEGSKA (reference sequence). This CDR3 contains 14 residues. DNA of the CDR3: TGCAGTGCCAAGCGGGTCGTAGGCTATCAGCCCCAGCATTTT. It encodes CSAKRVVGYQPQHF.

This clonotype showed up just a few times. The V gene is TRBV29-1, the J gene TRBJ2-7; tentative D call: TRBD2 (8 bases). The CDR3 is 16 residues long. CDR1 is SQVTM, CDR2 ANQGSEA, per germline. CDR3 sequence (DNA): TGCAGTGTTACGGGGGGGCCGCACCAGGGGGTTGGCGAGCAGTACTTC. Translating gives CSVTGGPHQGVGEQYF.

This clonotype was counted between two and nine times. The V call is TRBV27, the J call TRBJ2-3; 9 bases align to TRBD2. The CDR3 consists of 13 residues. V lost 7 bases, J lost 5 bases, and 4 bases stayed unmatched. Looked up from germline, CDR1 is MNHEY and CDR2 is SMNVEV (reference sequence). The CDR3 region is CASKSGGLDTQYF. The DNA for the CDR3 is TGTGCCAGCAAAAGCGGGGGGTTAGATACGCAGTATTTT.

V usage is TRBV7-2 and J usage is TRBJ1-1; D is perhaps TRBD1 (6 bases). Trimming removed 5 bases from V and 1 base from J, with 8 bases in between. The length of the CDR3 is 13 residues. Germline V gives CDR1 SGHTA, CDR2 FQGNSA. CDR3 protein: CASSGQTNTEAFF. DNA of the CDR3: TGTGCCAGCAGCGGACAGACGAACACTGAAGCTTTCTTT.

Only a few counts were recorded for this clonotype. V is TRBV28 and J is TRBJ2-3; 7 nucleotides align to TRBD2. V was pared by 3 bases and J by 6 bases, with 6 bases of the junction left unmatched. This CDR3 comprises 14 residues. Germline-derived CDR1 and CDR2 are MDHEN and SYDVKM. CDR3 sequence: CASSLGGSGDTQYF. The CDR3 nucleotides are TGTGCCAGCAGTTTGGGGGGGAGTGGTGATACGCAGTATTTT.

This clonotype was recorded at least ten times. V gene TRBV7-2 combines with J gene TRBJ2-5; 7 positions match TRBD1. Per germline, CDR1 SGHTA and CDR2 FQGNSA. V trimming: 4 bases; J trimming: 5 bases; junction bases outside the gene matches: 10. The CDR3 has 15 residues. The CDR3 DNA sequence: TGTGCCAGCAGCTCACAGGGGCCCACCACGGAGACCCAGTACTTC. As protein: CASSSQGPTTETQYF.